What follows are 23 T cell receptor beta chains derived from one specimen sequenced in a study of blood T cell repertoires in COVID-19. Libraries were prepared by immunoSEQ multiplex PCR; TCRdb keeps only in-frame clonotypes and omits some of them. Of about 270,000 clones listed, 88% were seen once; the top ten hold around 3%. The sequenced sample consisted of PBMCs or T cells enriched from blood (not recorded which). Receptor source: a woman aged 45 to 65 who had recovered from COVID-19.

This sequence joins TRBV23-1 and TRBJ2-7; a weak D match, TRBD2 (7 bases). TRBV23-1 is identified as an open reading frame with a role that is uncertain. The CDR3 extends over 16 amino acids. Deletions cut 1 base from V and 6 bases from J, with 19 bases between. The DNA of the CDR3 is TGCGCCAGCAGTCAATTTTCCGACGGGGGGCCCCCCGAGCAGTACTTC. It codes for CASSQFSDGGPPEQYF.

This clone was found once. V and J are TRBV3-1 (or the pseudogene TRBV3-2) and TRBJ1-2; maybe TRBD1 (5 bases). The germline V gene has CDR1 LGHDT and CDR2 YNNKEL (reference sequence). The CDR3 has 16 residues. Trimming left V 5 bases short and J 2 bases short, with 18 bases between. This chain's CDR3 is CASSDGGRGRNYGYTF. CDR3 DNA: TGTGCCAGCAGCGACGGGGGTAGAGGACGCAACTATGGCTACACCTTC.

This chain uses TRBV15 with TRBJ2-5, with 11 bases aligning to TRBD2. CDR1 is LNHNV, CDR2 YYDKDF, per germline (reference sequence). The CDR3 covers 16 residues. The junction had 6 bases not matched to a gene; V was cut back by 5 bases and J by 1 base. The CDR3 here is CATSASSGRPQETQYF. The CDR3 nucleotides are TGTGCCACCAGCGCCTCTAGCGGGAGGCCCCAAGAGACCCAGTACTTC.

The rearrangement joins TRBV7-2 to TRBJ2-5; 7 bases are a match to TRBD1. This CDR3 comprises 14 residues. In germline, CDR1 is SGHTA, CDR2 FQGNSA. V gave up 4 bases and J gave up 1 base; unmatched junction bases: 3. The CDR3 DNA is TGTGCCAGCAGCTCGGGACAGCCCCAAGAGACCCAGTACTTC. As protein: CASSSGQPQETQYF.

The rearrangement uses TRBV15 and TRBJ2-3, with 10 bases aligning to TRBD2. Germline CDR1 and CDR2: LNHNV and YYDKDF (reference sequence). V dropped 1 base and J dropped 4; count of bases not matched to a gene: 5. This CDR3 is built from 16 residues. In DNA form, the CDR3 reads TGTGCCACCAGCAGAGCTAGCGGGAGTACTGCAGATACGCAGTATTTT. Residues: CATSRASGSTADTQYF.

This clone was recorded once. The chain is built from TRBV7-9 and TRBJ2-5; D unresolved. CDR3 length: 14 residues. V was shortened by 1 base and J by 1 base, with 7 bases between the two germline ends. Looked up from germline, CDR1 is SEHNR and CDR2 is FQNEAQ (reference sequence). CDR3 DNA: TGTGCCAGCAGCTTAGAGAACAGCCAAGAGACCCAGTACTTC. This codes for CASSLENSQETQYF.

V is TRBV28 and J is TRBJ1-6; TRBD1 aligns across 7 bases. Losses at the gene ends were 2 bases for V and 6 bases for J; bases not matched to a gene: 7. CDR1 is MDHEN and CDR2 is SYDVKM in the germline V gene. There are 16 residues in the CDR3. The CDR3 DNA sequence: TGTGCCAGCAGTTTAGTGAGGGGGCAGGGTAATTCACCCCTCCACTTT. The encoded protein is CASSLVRGQGNSPLHF.

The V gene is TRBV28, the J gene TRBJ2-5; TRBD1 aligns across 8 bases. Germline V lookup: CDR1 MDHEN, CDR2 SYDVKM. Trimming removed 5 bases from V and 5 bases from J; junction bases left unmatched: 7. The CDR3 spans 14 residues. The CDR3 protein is CASSVDRGDETQYF. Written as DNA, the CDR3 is TGTGCCAGCAGTGTCGACAGGGGCGATGAGACCCAGTACTTC.

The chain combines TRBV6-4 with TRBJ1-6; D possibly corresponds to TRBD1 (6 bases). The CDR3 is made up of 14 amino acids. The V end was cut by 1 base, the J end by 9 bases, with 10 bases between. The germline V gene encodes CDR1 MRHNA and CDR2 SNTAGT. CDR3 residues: CASSDFEGGSPLHF. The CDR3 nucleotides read TGTGCCAGCAGTGACTTCGAAGGGGGTTCACCCCTCCACTTT.

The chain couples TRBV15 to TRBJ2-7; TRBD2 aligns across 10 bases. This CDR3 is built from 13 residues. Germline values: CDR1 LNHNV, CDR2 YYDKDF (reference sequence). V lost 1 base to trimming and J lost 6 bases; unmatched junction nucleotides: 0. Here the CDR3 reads CATSRGTSGEQYF. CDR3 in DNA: TGTGCCACCAGCAGAGGGACTAGCGGCGAGCAGTACTTC.

CDR3 amino acids: CASSSTGFENTEAFF. CDR3 nucleotide sequence: TGTGCCAGCAGTTCAACAGGGTTCGAGAACACTGAAGCTTTCTTT. The chain carries TRBV27 and TRBJ1-1, with D possibly TRBD1 on 6 matching bases. This CDR3 is built from 15 residues. Germline V gives CDR1 MNHEY, CDR2 SMNVEV (reference sequence). Trimming left V 4 bases short and J 1 base short, with 13 bases between.

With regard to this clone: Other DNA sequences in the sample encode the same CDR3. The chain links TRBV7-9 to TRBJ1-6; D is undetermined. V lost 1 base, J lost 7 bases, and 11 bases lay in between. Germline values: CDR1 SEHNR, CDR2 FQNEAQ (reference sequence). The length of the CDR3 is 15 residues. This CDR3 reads CASSLDGVRNSPLHF. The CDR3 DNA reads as TGTGCCAGCAGCTTAGACGGGGTAAGGAATTCACCCCTCCACTTT.

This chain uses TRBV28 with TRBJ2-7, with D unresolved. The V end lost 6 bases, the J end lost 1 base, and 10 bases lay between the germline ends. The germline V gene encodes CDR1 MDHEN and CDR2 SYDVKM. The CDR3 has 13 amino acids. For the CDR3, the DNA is TGTGCCAGCAGGAATCACGAGTCCTACGAGCAGTACTTC. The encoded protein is CASRNHESYEQYF.

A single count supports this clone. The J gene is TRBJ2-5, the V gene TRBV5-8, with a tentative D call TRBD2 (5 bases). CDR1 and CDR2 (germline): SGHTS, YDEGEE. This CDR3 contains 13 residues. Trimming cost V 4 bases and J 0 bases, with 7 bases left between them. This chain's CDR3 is CASSQDYQETQYF. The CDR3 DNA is TGTGCCAGCAGCCAGGACTACCAAGAGACCCAGTACTTC.

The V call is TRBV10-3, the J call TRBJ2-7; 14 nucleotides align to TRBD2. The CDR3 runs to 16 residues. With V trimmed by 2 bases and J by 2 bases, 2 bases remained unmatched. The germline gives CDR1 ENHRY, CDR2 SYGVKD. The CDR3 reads CAISEGTSGGTYEQYF. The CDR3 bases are TGTGCCATCAGTGAGGGGACTAGCGGGGGCACCTACGAGCAGTACTTC.

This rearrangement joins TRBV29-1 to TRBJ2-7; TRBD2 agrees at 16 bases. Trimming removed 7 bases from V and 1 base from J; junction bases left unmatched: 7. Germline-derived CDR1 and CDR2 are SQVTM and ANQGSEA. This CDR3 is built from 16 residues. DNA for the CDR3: TGCAGCGCCCGCCGGGGACTAGCGGGAGGGTCCTACGAGCAGTACTTC. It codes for CSARRGLAGGSYEQYF.

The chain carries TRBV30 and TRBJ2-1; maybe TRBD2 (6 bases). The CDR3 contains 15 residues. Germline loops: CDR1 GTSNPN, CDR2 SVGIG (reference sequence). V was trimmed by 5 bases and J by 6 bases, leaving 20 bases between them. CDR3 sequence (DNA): TGTGCCTGGGTGGGGGAGGCGGGATTCACCAATGAGCAGTTCTTC. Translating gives CAWVGEAGFTNEQFF.

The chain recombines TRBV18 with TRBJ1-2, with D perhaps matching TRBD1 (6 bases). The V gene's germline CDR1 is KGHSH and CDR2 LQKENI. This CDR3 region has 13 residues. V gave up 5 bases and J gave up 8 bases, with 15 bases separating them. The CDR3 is CASSIEQGSGYTF. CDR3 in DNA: TGTGCCAGCTCAATTGAACAGGGTTCAGGCTACACCTTC.

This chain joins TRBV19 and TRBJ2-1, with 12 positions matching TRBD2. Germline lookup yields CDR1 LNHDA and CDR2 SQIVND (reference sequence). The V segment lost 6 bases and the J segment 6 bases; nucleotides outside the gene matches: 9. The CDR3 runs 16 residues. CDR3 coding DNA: TGTGCCAGTAGCGGAATTAAGACTAGCGGGAGCAATGAGCAGTTCTTC. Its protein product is CASSGIKTSGSNEQFF.

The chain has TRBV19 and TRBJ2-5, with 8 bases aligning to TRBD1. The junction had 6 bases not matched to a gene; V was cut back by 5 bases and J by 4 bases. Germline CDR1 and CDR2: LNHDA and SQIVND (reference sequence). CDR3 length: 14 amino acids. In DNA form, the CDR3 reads TGTGCCAGTAGTCCACAGGGGGTTCCAGAGACCCAGTACTTC. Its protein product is CASSPQGVPETQYF.

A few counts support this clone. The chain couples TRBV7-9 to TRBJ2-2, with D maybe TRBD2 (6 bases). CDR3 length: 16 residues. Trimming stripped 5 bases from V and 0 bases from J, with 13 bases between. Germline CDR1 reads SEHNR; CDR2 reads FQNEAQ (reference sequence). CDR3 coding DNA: TGTGCCAGCAGCCCAGATGGAGGGCCGAACACCGGGGAGCTGTTTTTT. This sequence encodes CASSPDGGPNTGELFF.

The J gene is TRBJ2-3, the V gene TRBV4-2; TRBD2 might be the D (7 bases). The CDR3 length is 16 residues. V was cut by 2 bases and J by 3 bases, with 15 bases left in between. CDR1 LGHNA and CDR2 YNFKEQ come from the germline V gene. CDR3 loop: CASSQKGGAETDTQYF. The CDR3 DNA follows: TGTGCCAGCAGCCAAAAAGGGGGGGCCGAAACAGATACGCAGTATTTT.

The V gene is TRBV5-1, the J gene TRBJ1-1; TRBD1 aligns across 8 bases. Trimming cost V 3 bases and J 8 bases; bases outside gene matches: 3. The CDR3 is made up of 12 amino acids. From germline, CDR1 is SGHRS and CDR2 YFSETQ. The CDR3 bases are TGCGCCAGCAGCTATGGACAGGGAGAAGCTTTCTTT. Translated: CASSYGQGEAFF.